This TCR beta chain was captured by sequencing in a study of vaccination and CD4 T cells after COVID-19. Background on the study: Convalescent participants consisted of six males and four females, two being Hispanic.

Comment on this clonotype: The antigen remains unidentified.

Cultured CD4+ T cell DNA was sequenced using the Oncomine TCR Beta short-read assay. Cultured CD4+ T cells yielded the extracted genomic DNA. TCRdb redid the calling of the PCR reads with MiXCR, one entry per CDR3 protein. Here the sample spans roughly 13,000 distinct CDR3 sequences, 61% being singletons. The treatment is: approximately 10-day PBMC culture with coronavirus spike peptide pools or control peptides (ViraFEST assay). Trimming removed 2 bases at V and 2 bases at J, with 10 bases between. The germline V gene encodes CDR1 DFQATT and CDR2 SNEGSKA (reference sequence). The CDR3 is 13 amino acids.

The source material was CD4+ T cells from blood, cultured in vitro. The sequence was obtained from a human donor who had recovered from COVID-19. The chain carries TRBV20-1 and TRBJ2-7, with D hard to call. This chain's CDR3 is CSARSRRTYEQYF. In DNA form, the CDR3 reads TGCAGTGCTAGATCCAGACGAACCTACGAGCAGTACTTC.